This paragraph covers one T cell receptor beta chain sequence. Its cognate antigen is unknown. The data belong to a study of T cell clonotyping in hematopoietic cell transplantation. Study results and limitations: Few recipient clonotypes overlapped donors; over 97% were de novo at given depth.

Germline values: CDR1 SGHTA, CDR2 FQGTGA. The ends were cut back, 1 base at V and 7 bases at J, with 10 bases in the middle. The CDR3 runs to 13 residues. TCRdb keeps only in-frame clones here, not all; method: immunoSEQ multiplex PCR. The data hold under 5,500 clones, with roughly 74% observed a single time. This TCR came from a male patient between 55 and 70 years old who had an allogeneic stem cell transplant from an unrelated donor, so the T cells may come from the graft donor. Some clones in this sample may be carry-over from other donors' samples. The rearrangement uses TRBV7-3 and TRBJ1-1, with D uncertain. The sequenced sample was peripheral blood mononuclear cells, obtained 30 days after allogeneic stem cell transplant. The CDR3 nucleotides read TGTGCCAGCAGCTTAAACCGGCGGGGTGAAGCTTTCTTT. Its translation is CASSLNRRGEAFF.